The 11 T cell receptor beta chains in this list originate from one sample, sequenced in a study of blood T cells in healthy people across ages. Using a J-beta primer mix together with a sample-barcoded 5' primer, a second PCR was run for roughly 7 to 11 cycles. Each CDR3 protein gets one entry after TCRdb re-called the 5' RACE reads with MiXCR. The table has about 1.6 million distinct CDR3 sequences, approximately 32% seen once; the top ten hold about 11%. The sample comprised blood. The receptor source for this set is a woman aged 25-40 years in good health.

This clonotype has just one count. This sequence joins TRBV20-1 and TRBJ2-5; 7 bases agree with TRBD1. Trimming cost V 6 bases and J 3 bases; bases outside gene matches: 7. Per germline, CDR1 DFQATT and CDR2 SNEGSKA (reference sequence). CDR3 length: 13 residues. The CDR3 DNA is TGCAGTGCCTTCCGGGACAGCAAAGAGACCCAGTACTTC. It yields the protein CSAFRDSKETQYF.

The CDR3 sequence: CASSYTGLARYTDTQYF. DNA of the CDR3: TGTGCCAGCAGCTACACCGGACTAGCGCGTTACACAGATACGCAGTATTTT. This chain uses TRBV7-9 with TRBJ2-3, with TRBD2 matching over 9 bases. This CDR3 spans 17 amino acids. Germline CDR1 reads SEHNR; CDR2 reads FQNEAQ (reference sequence). V was clipped by 4 bases and J by 2 bases; unmatched bases: 10.

The chain recombines TRBV9 with TRBJ2-3, with D possibly TRBD2 on 6 matching bases. Germline loops: CDR1 SGDLS, CDR2 YYNGEE. The CDR3 is made up of 13 amino acids. V was pared by 3 bases and J by 4 bases, with 9 bases between. The CDR3 region is CASSGGAADTQYF. The CDR3 DNA is TGTGCCAGCAGCGGCGGGGCCGCAGATACGCAGTATTTT.

V is TRBV20-1 and J is TRBJ2-3; a possible D gene is TRBD2 (6 bases). V was trimmed by 6 bases and J by 2 bases, leaving 21 bases between them. Germline assignment: CDR1 DFQATT and CDR2 SNEGSKA (reference sequence). This CDR3 comprises 16 residues. The CDR3 spells CSALEGTPDITDTQYF. The DNA for the CDR3 is TGCAGTGCCTTGGAAGGGACTCCAGATATCACAGATACGCAGTATTTT.

V gene TRBV6-5 combines with J gene TRBJ2-7, with TRBD2 as a possible D gene (5 bases). The DNA end is more similar to TRBJ2-5, so the J call may be wrong. The V gene's germline CDR1 is MNHEY and CDR2 SVGAGI. CDR3 size: 14 residues. The CDR3 DNA sequence: TGTGCCAGCAGTTACGGTCCTAGCTGGGAGACCCAGTACTTC. This translates into CASSYGPSWETQYF.

Turning to this clonotype: A read error may account for a junction end that differs from germline. In nucleotides, the CDR3 is TGTGCCTGCAGTTCTACTAGCGAAGGCCACGAGCAGTACTTC. It codes for CACSSTSEGHEQYF. The chain carries TRBV27 and TRBJ2-5; TRBD2 matches 7 bases. The end of the DNA fits TRBJ2-7 better, so the J call may be wrong. Germline loops: CDR1 MNHEY, CDR2 SMNVEV (reference sequence). This CDR3 has 14 amino acids.

This clonotype was observed a few times. The chain joins TRBV29-1 to TRBJ2-3; D ambiguous. The CDR3 spans 17 residues. V lost 3 bases and J 0 bases, leaving 19 bases between the germline ends. Germline V CDR1 and CDR2: SQVTM, ANQGSEA. CDR3 nucleotides: TGCAGCGTTGATTCCGGTCCACGGGCCTATAGCACAGATACGCAGTATTTT. Its translation: CSVDSGPRAYSTDTQYF.

This clonotype was seen more than once but under ten times. Written as DNA, the CDR3 is TGTGCCAGTAGTTTGAGAGGGGCGGCTGGCTACACCTTC. Translated: CASSLRGAAGYTF. This chain connects TRBV19 to TRBJ1-2; D is possibly TRBD1 (5 bases). CDR1 and CDR2 from the germline V gene are LNHDA and SQIVND (reference sequence). The CDR3 is 13 residues long. Trimming removed 5 bases at V and 7 bases at J, with 14 bases between.

This clonotype has just a few counts. V gene TRBV18 combines with J gene TRBJ2-7; a weak D match, TRBD1 (5 bases). This CDR3 has 16 residues. V was clipped by 6 bases and J by 0 bases, with 18 bases between them. Germline assignment: CDR1 KGHSH and CDR2 LQKENI. In DNA form, the CDR3 reads TGTGCCAGCTCTCTAAGCTCGGACATTAGCTCCTACGAGCAGTACTTC. Translating gives CASSLSSDISSYEQYF.

Only one count was recorded for this clonotype. The genes are TRBV13 and TRBJ2-5; TRBD2 agrees at 10 bases. The DNA end lines up better with TRBJ2-7; the J call may be wrong. The V gene's germline CDR1 is PRHDT and CDR2 FYEKMQ (reference sequence). This CDR3 is 16 amino acids long. CDR3 sequence reads: CASRELSSGREYEQYF. The CDR3 nucleotides are TGTGCCAGCAGGGAGTTATCAAGCGGGAGGGAATACGAGCAGTACTTC.

This clonotype was seen only a few times. The rearrangement uses TRBV6-5 and TRBJ2-7; tentative D call: TRBD1 (6 bases). V lost 5 bases and J lost 3, with 17 bases in between. Germline CDR1 MNHEY, CDR2 SVGAGI. There are 15 residues in the CDR3. Here the CDR3 reads CASSPVGAGVYEQYF. Written as DNA, the CDR3 is TGTGCCAGCAGTCCCGTGGGGGCAGGGGTCTACGAGCAGTACTTC.